This TCR beta chain was profiled in a study of CD8+CD57+ T cells in acquired aplastic anemia. Turning to the study itself: On average, sorted CD4+ and CD8+ cells gave roughly 2.9 ug of DNA. General study results and limits: Patients and controls turned out to have twenty-nine CD8+ CDR3 sequences in common. Levels of CD8+ Simpson's diversity were not significantly distinct in patients versus controls.

Concerning this clonotype: Its antigen is not identified.

CD8+CD57+ cell expansion, shown by flow cytometry, had occurred in the patients selected for sequencing. CDR3 and TCR beta VDJ profiling relied on genomic DNA as the template. MiXCR, applied by TCRdb to the reads, yields one record per CDR3 protein. The sample has 200,000 to 250,000 distinct CDR3 sequences; more than 55% are singletons. Germline V lookup: CDR1 SEHNR, CDR2 FQNEAQ (reference sequence). The V end was cut by 1 base, the J end by 1 base, with 10 bases between. The CDR3 is 15 residues long. The sequencing input was sorted CD4+, CD8+, or CD8+CD57+ T cells (not recorded which) from PBMCs. This receptor was obtained from a human donor with aplastic anemia. The V call is TRBV7-9, the J call TRBJ1-1; D gene ambiguous. CDR3 region: CASSLGAQQNTEAFF. CDR3 DNA sequence: TGTGCCAGCAGCTTAGGTGCACAACAGAACACTGAAGCTTTCTTT.